A selection of T cell receptor beta chains follows, all from one sample in a study of OX40 agonist ivuxolimab in advanced cancers. Clones were read by immunoSEQ multiplex PCR, and TCRdb kept only the in-frame ones, dropping some. The repertoire holds 30,000 to 40,000 clones, with about four fifths as singletons. Sequencing was performed on CD4+ or CD8+ T cells sorted from blood, taken in a trial of the OX40 agonist ivuxolimab. These receptors were taken from an adult with an advanced solid tumor such as melanoma, head and neck, liver or kidney cancer. Both conserved end residues are part of each CDR3. Each record gives: D gene, J gene, clone size, V gene, CDR3 length, CDR3 DNA, CDR3 protein. A D gene is named only where the DNA matches it firmly. Only part of the rows carry a size: once, few, many, or a class if the clone is expanded.

D gene: .
J gene: TRBJ1-1
clone size: .
V gene: TRBV19
CDR3 length: 15
CDR3 DNA: TGTGCCAGTAGTATTCTTGGGGTCCTAGGCACTGAAGCTTTCTTT
CDR3 protein: CASSILGVLGTEAFF

D gene: .
J gene: TRBJ1-2
clone size: .
V gene: TRBV19
CDR3 length: 13
CDR3 DNA: TGTGCCAGTAGTATAGGGGCCCACCGTGGCTACACCTTC
CDR3 protein: CASSIGAHRGYTF

D gene: .
J gene: TRBJ1-2
clone size: .
V gene: TRBV7-2
CDR3 length: 14
CDR3 DNA: TGTGCCAGCAGCTTAATGACAGTCAACTATGGCTACACCTTC
CDR3 protein: CASSLMTVNYGYTF

D gene: TRBD2
J gene: TRBJ2-4
clone size: few
V gene: TRBV10-3
CDR3 length: 16
CDR3 DNA: TGTGCCATCAGTGAGTCTGCGGGGGGAGCCAAAAACATTCAGTACTTC
CDR3 protein: CAISESAGGAKNIQYF

D gene: .
J gene: TRBJ1-5
clone size: .
V gene: TRBV9
CDR3 length: 13
CDR3 DNA: TGTGCCAGCAGCGGGCGGGGGAATCAGCCCCAGCATTTT
CDR3 protein: CASSGRGNQPQHF

D gene: .
J gene: TRBJ2-3
clone size: few
V gene: TRBV7-2
CDR3 length: 12
CDR3 DNA: TGTGCCAGCAGCTTAAGCACAGATACGCAGTATTTT
CDR3 protein: CASSLSTDTQYF

D gene: .
J gene: TRBJ1-4
clone size: .
V gene: TRBV5-6
CDR3 length: 15
CDR3 DNA: TGTGCCAGCAGCTTGGCCGGGGTTGGGCGTGAAAAACTGTTTTTT
CDR3 protein: CASSLAGVGREKLFF

D gene: .
J gene: TRBJ1-3
clone size: once
V gene: TRBV10-3
CDR3 length: 13
CDR3 DNA: TGTGCCATCAGTATGGCGGGGGGAAACACCATATATTTT
CDR3 protein: CAISMAGGNTIYF

D gene: .
J gene: TRBJ1-5
clone size: .
V gene: TRBV6-1
CDR3 length: 14
CDR3 DNA: TGTGCCAGCATTCAAGACAAGGCTAATCAGCCCCAGCATTTT
CDR3 protein: CASIQDKANQPQHF

D gene: .
J gene: TRBJ1-4
clone size: .
V gene: TRBV30
CDR3 length: 12
CDR3 DNA: TGTGCCTGGAACCACGTAGGTGAAAAACTGTTTTTT
CDR3 protein: CAWNHVGEKLFF

D gene: .
J gene: TRBJ2-4
clone size: .
V gene: TRBV6-5
CDR3 length: 16
CDR3 DNA: TGTGCCAGCAGTTACTCCGGGCAGGGGGCCAAAAACATTCAGTACTTC
CDR3 protein: CASSYSGQGAKNIQYF

D gene: .
J gene: TRBJ1-4
clone size: .
V gene: TRBV6-6
CDR3 length: 15
CDR3 DNA: TGTGCCAGCAGTTACATGTTACGGCACAATGAAAAACTGTTTTTT
CDR3 protein: CASSYMLRHNEKLFF

D gene: .
J gene: TRBJ1-1
clone size: .
V gene: TRBV6-1
CDR3 length: 15
CDR3 DNA: TGTGCCAGCAGCGAAACCAGCACAGGGTACACTGAAGCTTTCTTT
CDR3 protein: CASSETSTGYTEAFF

D gene: .
J gene: TRBJ1-3
clone size: once
V gene: TRBV7-9
CDR3 length: 14
CDR3 DNA: TGTGCCAGCAGCTTCGGGGGGCGCCGAAACACCATATATTTT
CDR3 protein: CASSFGGRRNTIYF

D gene: TRBD2
J gene: TRBJ2-3
clone size: .
V gene: TRBV6-6
CDR3 length: 16
CDR3 DNA: TGTGCCAGCAGTTACTTTGCTAGCGGGGGGGGAGATACGCAGTATTTT
CDR3 protein: CASSYFASGGGDTQYF

D gene: TRBD1
J gene: TRBJ2-1
clone size: .
V gene: TRBV5-8
CDR3 length: 14
CDR3 DNA: TGTGCCGTCAACCGGGGACAGGGGTACCATGAGCAGTTCTTC
CDR3 protein: CAVNRGQGYHEQFF

D gene: .
J gene: TRBJ2-2
clone size: .
V gene: TRBV18
CDR3 length: 15
CDR3 DNA: TGTGCCAGCTCATCGGCGGGACGGAGCACCGGGGAGCTGTTTTTT
CDR3 protein: CASSSAGRSTGELFF

D gene: TRBD2
J gene: TRBJ2-3
clone size: .
V gene: TRBV20-1
CDR3 length: 11
CDR3 DNA: TGCAGTGCTGGACTAGCGGATACGCAGTATTTT
CDR3 protein: CSAGLADTQYF

D gene: .
J gene: TRBJ2-7
clone size: .
V gene: TRBV6-1
CDR3 length: 15
CDR3 DNA: TGTGCCAGCAGTGAAGGTCAGACTTCCCTCTACGAGCAGTACTTC
CDR3 protein: CASSEGQTSLYEQYF

D gene: .
J gene: TRBJ1-2
clone size: .
V gene: TRBV12-5
CDR3 length: 15
CDR3 DNA: TGTGCTAGTGGTTTGACCCAACAGGGAGACTATGGCTACACCTTC
CDR3 protein: CASGLTQQGDYGYTF

D gene: .
J gene: TRBJ2-3
clone size: once
V gene: TRBV5-1
CDR3 length: 14
CDR3 DNA: TGCGCCAGCAGCTTGGACCCGGGAAGGGATACGCAGTATTTT
CDR3 protein: CASSLDPGRDTQYF

D gene: .
J gene: TRBJ1-2
clone size: .
V gene: TRBV7-9
CDR3 length: 14
CDR3 DNA: TGTGCCAGCAGCTTAGTACGGGGCGTCGGTGGCTACACCTTC
CDR3 protein: CASSLVRGVGGYTF

D gene: TRBD1
J gene: TRBJ2-5
clone size: .
V gene: TRBV27
CDR3 length: 15
CDR3 DNA: TGTGCCAGCAGTTTAATGGGACAGGGGATGGGGACCCAGTACTTC
CDR3 protein: CASSLMGQGMGTQYF

D gene: TRBD1
J gene: TRBJ1-2
clone size: .
V gene: TRBV2
CDR3 length: 13
CDR3 DNA: TGTGCCAGCAGTGTTGGAGGGGGCGGTGGCTACACCTTC
CDR3 protein: CASSVGGGGGYTF

D gene: .
J gene: TRBJ1-4
clone size: .
V gene: TRBV19
CDR3 length: 15
CDR3 DNA: TGTGCCAGTAGAGACGGTTCTGCAACTAATGAAAAACTGTTTTTT
CDR3 protein: CASRDGSATNEKLFF

D gene: .
J gene: TRBJ1-1
clone size: .
V gene: TRBV28
CDR3 length: 14
CDR3 DNA: TGTGCCAGCAGCCTTCTCCGGGGGAAAATTGAAGCTTTCTTT
CDR3 protein: CASSLLRGKIEAFF

D gene: .
J gene: TRBJ1-5
clone size: .
V gene: TRBV19
CDR3 length: 15
CDR3 DNA: TGTGCCAGTGAGCCGGGCAGAATATTCAATCAGCCCCAGCATTTT
CDR3 protein: CASEPGRIFNQPQHF

D gene: TRBD1
J gene: TRBJ1-2
clone size: few
V gene: TRBV6-6
CDR3 length: 14
CDR3 DNA: TGTGCCAGCAGTTACCAGGGGGCTAACTATGGCTACACCTTC
CDR3 protein: CASSYQGANYGYTF

D gene: .
J gene: TRBJ1-6
clone size: .
V gene: TRBV6-6
CDR3 length: 14
CDR3 DNA: TGTGCCAGCAGTTACGCGGGGGTGGATTCACCCCTCCACTTT
CDR3 protein: CASSYAGVDSPLHF

D gene: .
J gene: TRBJ2-5
clone size: .
V gene: TRBV5-4
CDR3 length: 8
CDR3 DNA: TGTGCCAGCAGCACCCAGTACTTC
CDR3 protein: CASSTQYF

D gene: TRBD1
J gene: TRBJ1-5
clone size: .
V gene: TRBV4-2
CDR3 length: 17
CDR3 DNA: TGTGCCAGCAGCCAAGCCGGAAGGGACAGGGGAAGTCAGCCCCAGCATTTT
CDR3 protein: CASSQAGRDRGSQPQHF

D gene: TRBD1
J gene: TRBJ2-2
clone size: .
V gene: TRBV19
CDR3 length: 15
CDR3 DNA: TGTGCCAGTAGTGCTTCCGGGACAGGGCCCGGGGAGCTGTTTTTT
CDR3 protein: CASSASGTGPGELFF

D gene: .
J gene: TRBJ1-5
clone size: few
V gene: TRBV2
CDR3 length: 16
CDR3 DNA: TGTGCCAGCAGTAAGGGGGGATCAAAAGGCAATCAGCCCCAGCATTTT
CDR3 protein: CASSKGGSKGNQPQHF

D gene: .
J gene: TRBJ2-1
clone size: .
V gene: TRBV29-1
CDR3 length: 15
CDR3 DNA: TGCAGCGTCGCTAGGGACTCAGGCTCCTACAATGAGCAGTTCTTC
CDR3 protein: CSVARDSGSYNEQFF

D gene: .
J gene: TRBJ2-7
clone size: .
V gene: TRBV30
CDR3 length: 14
CDR3 DNA: TGTGCCTGTTTTGGGGCGGGACAGTTCTACGAGCAGTACTTC
CDR3 protein: CACFGAGQFYEQYF

D gene: .
J gene: TRBJ1-2
clone size: .
V gene: TRBV7-8
CDR3 length: 14
CDR3 DNA: TGTGCCAGCAGCCCGCACGTCACCGAAGGGGGCTACACCTTC
CDR3 protein: CASSPHVTEGGYTF

D gene: .
J gene: TRBJ2-5
clone size: .
V gene: TRBV5-5
CDR3 length: 13
CDR3 DNA: TGTGCCAGCAGCTTCCCAGGGGAAGAGACCCAGTACTTC
CDR3 protein: CASSFPGEETQYF

D gene: .
J gene: TRBJ1-1
clone size: few
V gene: TRBV19
CDR3 length: 11
CDR3 DNA: TGTGCCAGTAGTGACAACACTGAAGCTTTCTTT
CDR3 protein: CASSDNTEAFF

D gene: TRBD1
J gene: TRBJ1-2
clone size: .
V gene: TRBV5-1
CDR3 length: 14
CDR3 DNA: TGCGCCAGCAGAACCGGGACAGGGATCTATGGCTACACCTTC
CDR3 protein: CASRTGTGIYGYTF

D gene: TRBD2
J gene: TRBJ2-1
clone size: .
V gene: TRBV7-2
CDR3 length: 16
CDR3 DNA: TGTGCCAGCAGCTCCAGGCTCAGCGGGGGTTGGGTTGAGCAGTTCTTC
CDR3 protein: CASSSRLSGGWVEQFF

D gene: .
J gene: TRBJ1-5
clone size: .
V gene: TRBV5-6
CDR3 length: 12
CDR3 DNA: TGTGCCAGCAGCTTGGCTGACCAGCCCCAGCATTTT
CDR3 protein: CASSLADQPQHF

D gene: TRBD1
J gene: TRBJ2-7
clone size: few
V gene: TRBV23-1
CDR3 length: 13
CDR3 DNA: TGCGCCAGCAGACGGGACAGGGCCTACGAGCAGTACTTC
CDR3 protein: CASRRDRAYEQYF

D gene: .
J gene: TRBJ1-3
clone size: few
V gene: TRBV19
CDR3 length: 14
CDR3 DNA: TGTGCCAGTAGTATATCCGGTATTGGAAACACCATATATTTT
CDR3 protein: CASSISGIGNTIYF

D gene: .
J gene: TRBJ1-1
clone size: .
V gene: TRBV20-1
CDR3 length: 11
CDR3 DNA: TGCAGTGTAGTTAGTGATTCTGAAGCTTTCTTT
CDR3 protein: CSVVSDSEAFF

D gene: .
J gene: TRBJ2-2
clone size: .
V gene: TRBV29-1
CDR3 length: 12
CDR3 DNA: TGCAGCGCTTTCAGGGGCACCGGGGAGCTGTTTTTT
CDR3 protein: CSAFRGTGELFF

D gene: TRBD1
J gene: TRBJ1-5
clone size: .
V gene: TRBV5-5
CDR3 length: 15
CDR3 DNA: TGTGCCAGCAGCTTACGGACAGGAAGCAATCAGCCCCAGCATTTT
CDR3 protein: CASSLRTGSNQPQHF

D gene: .
J gene: TRBJ1-2
clone size: .
V gene: TRBV7-2
CDR3 length: 15
CDR3 DNA: TGTGCCAGCAGCTTAATGCAGGGCACGGCCTATGGCTACACCTTC
CDR3 protein: CASSLMQGTAYGYTF

D gene: TRBD1
J gene: TRBJ1-4
clone size: many
V gene: TRBV23-1
CDR3 length: 15
CDR3 DNA: TGCGCCAGCAATTACTCGGGACAGGGTGTTGAAAAACTGTTTTTT
CDR3 protein: CASNYSGQGVEKLFF

D gene: .
J gene: TRBJ1-6
clone size: once
V gene: TRBV9
CDR3 length: 14
CDR3 DNA: TGTGCCAGCAGCGTAGAGGAGGGATATTCACCCCTCCACTTT
CDR3 protein: CASSVEEGYSPLHF

D gene: .
J gene: TRBJ1-5
clone size: .
V gene: TRBV19
CDR3 length: 15
CDR3 DNA: TGTGCCAGTAGTGGCAGCCGTGGTAGCAATCAGCCCCAGCATTTT
CDR3 protein: CASSGSRGSNQPQHF

D gene: TRBD1
J gene: TRBJ2-3
clone size: few
V gene: TRBV5-4
CDR3 length: 12
CDR3 DNA: TGTGCCAGCAGACAGGGGGCAGATACGCAGTATTTT
CDR3 protein: CASRQGADTQYF

D gene: .
J gene: TRBJ2-1
clone size: .
V gene: TRBV2
CDR3 length: 16
CDR3 DNA: TGTGCCAGCAGTGGTGGTCACTTGCTGACCCCAAATGAGCAGTTCTTC
CDR3 protein: CASSGGHLLTPNEQFF

D gene: .
J gene: TRBJ2-7
clone size: few
V gene: TRBV7-2
CDR3 length: 13
CDR3 DNA: TGTGCCAGCAGCTCTAGGGTAAAATACGAGCAGTACTTC
CDR3 protein: CASSSRVKYEQYF